The rows below give T cell receptor beta chains drawn from one sample of a study of regulatory T cells in long-lasting Graves disease. MiXCR, applied by TCRdb to the multiplex PCR reads, yields one record per CDR3 protein. The sample has 550,000 to 700,000 distinct CDR3 sequences, 15% to 20% seen once; the top ten hold more than 10%. A further study also used this sample, focusing on T cells in Graves' hyperthyroidism and ophthalmopathy.

This specimen consisted of peripheral blood mononuclear cells (PBMCs), obtained at new diagnosis, from a patient treated with antithyroid drugs. Receptors originate from a man younger than 35 with Graves disease. CDR3s include the opening cysteine and the closing phenylalanine or tryptophan. Each record gives: clone size, J gene, D gene, V gene, CDR3 protein, CDR3 DNA. The D gene is left open where the match is weak. Some rows mark clone size as missing; the rest say once, few, many or name a class of expanded clone.

>few|TRBJ2-7|.|TRBV13
CASSIALGPGGMSYEQYF
TGTGCCAGCAGCATCGCACTTGGGCCAGGGGGGATGTCCTACGAGCAGTACTTC
>.|TRBJ2-3|.|TRBV9
CASSVAYITDTQYF
TGTGCCAGCAGCGTAGCCTATATCACAGATACGCAGTATTTT
>few|TRBJ1-2|.|TRBV29-1
CSVEWAGWGYTF
TGCAGCGTTGAATGGGCTGGATGGGGCTACACCTTC
>few|TRBJ2-3|TRBD2|TRBV20-1
CSALLAGERISWTDTQYF
TGCAGTGCCTTACTAGCGGGAGAAAGGATTTCTTGGACAGATACGCAGTATTTT
>.|TRBJ1-5|TRBD1|TRBV30
CAWSGTGSLQPQHF
TGTGCCTGGAGTGGGACAGGGTCATTGCAGCCCCAGCATTTT
>.|TRBJ2-7|.|TRBV3-1
CANSQVLQGGYEQYF
TGTGCCAACAGCCAAGTCTTGCAGGGGGGGTACGAGCAGTACTTC
>many|TRBJ1-5|.|TRBV7-9
CASSFEGLGQPQHF
TGTGCCAGCAGCTTCGAGGGATTGGGTCAGCCCCAGCATTTT
>.|TRBJ2-5|.|TRBV13
CASSQLQVSADGETQYF
TGTGCCAGCAGCCAACTACAGGTTTCTGCCGACGGGGAGACCCAGTACTTC
>many|TRBJ2-4|.|TRBV28
CASSSSDGTKLSFKNIQYF
TGTGCCAGCAGTTCCTCAGACGGAACTAAACTCTCTTTCAAAAACATTCAGTACTTC
>many|TRBJ1-1|.|TRBV6-1
CATQGNTEAFF
TGTGCCACCCAGGGGAACACTGAAGCTTTCTTT
>few|TRBJ2-7|TRBD2|TRBV20-1
CSARAPSGSSYEQYF
TGCAGTGCTAGAGCGCCTAGCGGGAGCTCCTACGAGCAGTACTTC
>.|TRBJ2-1|TRBD2|TRBV12-3/TRBV12-4
CASSPRTSGIPGSNEQFF
TGTGCCAGCAGTCCGAGGACTAGCGGGATCCCTGGATCGAATGAGCAGTTCTTC
>few|TRBJ1-2|.|TRBV7-9
CASSPPGRGGYTF
TGTGCCAGCAGCCCCCCTGGCAGAGGCGGCTACACCTTC
>few|TRBJ1-2|.|TRBV28
CVIARTGDRGYTF
TGTGTGATCGCTCGGACGGGCGATCGGGGCTACACCTTC
>.|TRBJ1-2|TRBD1|TRBV11-2
CASSLGGGLFANYGYTF
TGTGCCAGCAGCTTAGGAGGGGGCCTATTTGCTAACTATGGCTACACCTTC
>.|TRBJ2-1|TRBD1|TRBV6-2/TRBV6-3
CASSTPDRGAYNEQFF
TGTGCCAGCAGTACCCCCGACAGGGGGGCTTACAATGAGCAGTTCTTC
>.|TRBJ2-1|.|TRBV27
CASILPLGSYNEQFF
TGTGCCAGCATTTTACCTCTAGGGTCCTACAATGAGCAGTTCTTC
>.|TRBJ1-4|.|TRBV9
CASSVGRMAGLTNEKLFF
TGTGCCAGCAGCGTAGGACGAATGGCAGGGTTAACTAATGAAAAACTGTTTTTT
>many|TRBJ2-1|.|TRBV25-1
CASQGSQYNEQFF
TGTGCCTCACAGGGCTCTCAATACAATGAGCAGTTCTTC
>.|TRBJ2-2|.|TRBV18
CASSPPSVSNTGELFF
TGTGCCAGCTCACCACCCTCGGTATCGAACACCGGGGAGCTGTTTTTT
>many|TRBJ2-3|.|TRBV27
CASVVHTQYF
TGTGCCAGTGTCGTCCATACGCAGTATTTT
>few|TRBJ2-4|TRBD1|TRBV20-1
CSARGGGHFPKNIQYF
TGCAGTGCTAGAGGAGGGGGCCACTTTCCCAAAAACATTCAGTACTTC
>.|TRBJ1-2|TRBD1|TRBV20-1
CSARKTGGGGYTF
TGCAGTGCTAGAAAGACAGGGGGCGGTGGCTACACCTTC
>.|TRBJ2-7|TRBD2|TRBV20-1
CSARELAGDPYEQYF
TGCAGTGCTAGAGAACTAGCGGGCGACCCCTACGAGCAGTACTTC
>many|TRBJ2-5|TRBD2|TRBV28
CASSSPGLARETQYF
TGTGCCAGCAGTTCCCCGGGACTAGCGCGGGAGACCCAGTACTTC
>many|TRBJ2-3|.|TRBV7-2
CASSPYTDTQYF
TGTGCCAGCAGCCCCTACACAGATACGCAGTATTTT
>.|TRBJ1-1|.|TRBV6-2/TRBV6-3
CASSDLDSPNTEAFF
TGTGCCAGCAGTGATCTGGACAGCCCGAACACTGAAGCTTTCTTT
>.|TRBJ1-2|TRBD1|TRBV19
CASSSHSGTGVYGYTF
TGTGCCAGTAGTTCGCACTCCGGGACAGGGGTCTATGGCTACACCTTC
>.|TRBJ2-2|.|TRBV12-3/TRBV12-4
CASSRGLPGELFF
TGTGCCAGCAGTCGCGGACTACCCGGGGAGCTGTTTTTT
>many|TRBJ1-1|.|TRBV28
CASSFSLNTEAFF
TGTGCCAGCAGTTTTAGTCTGAACACTGAAGCTTTCTTT
>.|TRBJ1-2|TRBD1|TRBV7-8
CASSPKLGTGSLGGYTF
TGTGCCAGCAGCCCCAAACTGGGGACAGGGTCGTTAGGTGGCTACACCTTC
>many|TRBJ1-3|.|TRBV28
CASSFYGLAGNTIYF
TGTGCCAGCAGTTTTTACGGCCTGGCTGGAAACACCATATATTTT
>.|TRBJ1-5|.|TRBV19
CASRRGMVANQPQHF
TGTGCCAGTCGTCGGGGGATGGTGGCCAATCAGCCCCAGCATTTT
>many|TRBJ2-3|TRBD2|TRBV29-1
CSVGPTSGRAEDTQYF
TGCAGCGTTGGACCCACTAGCGGGAGGGCGGAAGATACGCAGTATTTT
>.|TRBJ2-5|TRBD2|TRBV5-1
CASSGTSGETQYF
TGCGCCAGCAGCGGGACTAGCGGAGAGACCCAGTACTTC
>few|TRBJ2-7|.|TRBV27
CASSPAGASYEQYF
TGTGCCAGCAGTCCGGCGGGGGCCTCCTACGAGCAGTACTTC
>few|TRBJ2-6|.|TRBV27
CASSLSGGNSGANVLTF
TGTGCCAGCAGTTTATCTGGAGGGAACTCTGGGGCCAACGTCCTGACTTTC
>once|TRBJ2-7|.|TRBV7-8
CANSPRSSYEQYF
TGTGCCAACAGCCCGAGGAGCTCCTACGAGCAGTACTTC
>many|TRBJ2-5|.|TRBV20-1
CSARDPQETQYF
TGCAGTGCTAGAGATCCCCAAGAGACCCAGTACTTC
>.|TRBJ2-1|TRBD2|TRBV20-1
CSASGTRLQEQFF
TGCAGTGCTAGTGGGACTAGGCTTCAGGAGCAGTTCTTC
>many|TRBJ2-1|TRBD2|TRBV5-4
CASSLREGHEQFF
TGTGCCAGCAGCTTGAGGGAGGGGCATGAGCAGTTCTTC
>many|TRBJ2-3|TRBD2|TRBV27
CASSTKREGPDTQYF
TGTGCCAGCAGTACGAAGCGGGAGGGCCCAGATACGCAGTATTTT
>.|TRBJ1-3|.|TRBV5-8
CASSFRRAGNTIYF
TGTGCCAGCAGCTTTCGCAGGGCTGGAAACACCATATATTTT
>many|TRBJ2-7|.|TRBV10-3
CAISEPKGTVGYEQYF
TGTGCCATCAGTGAGCCGAAGGGGACTGTAGGATACGAGCAGTACTTC
>many|TRBJ1-2|.|TRBV12-3/TRBV12-4
CASSLSQAGIYGYTF
TGTGCCAGCAGTTTGTCGCAGGCAGGGATCTATGGCTACACCTTC
>many|TRBJ2-5|.|TRBV27
CASSLFAGTSVVETQYF
TGTGCCAGCAGTCTCTTCGCCGGGACCAGTGTTGTGGAGACCCAGTACTTC
>many|TRBJ2-7|.|TRBV2
CASRGASGSSYEQYF
TGTGCCAGCAGGGGGGCGAGCGGAAGCTCCTACGAGCAGTACTTC
>.|TRBJ2-1|TRBD2|TRBV29-1
CSVVGASGRAGEQFF
TGCAGCGTTGTAGGGGCTAGCGGGAGGGCAGGAGAGCAGTTCTTC
>.|TRBJ2-7|TRBD2|TRBV7-9
CASSMGLAEGYEQYF
TGTGCCAGCAGCATGGGACTAGCGGAAGGATACGAGCAGTACTTC